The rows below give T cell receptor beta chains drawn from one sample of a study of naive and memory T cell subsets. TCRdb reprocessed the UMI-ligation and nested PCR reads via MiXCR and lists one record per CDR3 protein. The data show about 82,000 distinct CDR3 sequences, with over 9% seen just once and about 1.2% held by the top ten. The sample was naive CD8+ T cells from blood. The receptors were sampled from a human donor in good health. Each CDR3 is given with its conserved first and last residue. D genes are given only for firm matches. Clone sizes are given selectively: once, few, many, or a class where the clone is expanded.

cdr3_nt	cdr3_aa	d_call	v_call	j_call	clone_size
TGTGCCAGCAGCCAGCCCTACAGGACCCGAGAGACCCAGTACTTC	CASSQPYRTRETQYF	.	TRBV13	TRBJ2-5	.
TGCAGCGTGGAGTCCGGACAGGAATCCTACGAGCAGTACTTC	CSVESGQESYEQYF	TRBD1	TRBV29-1	TRBJ2-7	many
TGTGCCGAGATGAGGCTAAAGCCCTACAATGAGCAGTTCTTC	CAEMRLKPYNEQFF	.	TRBV5-8	TRBJ2-1	many
TGTGCCAGCAGCTTGGTGGAGTCCCGCACAGATACGCAGTATTTT	CASSLVESRTDTQYF	.	TRBV5-6	TRBJ2-3	.
TGTGCCAGCAGTGAGGGAAGAGTACTAGCCAAAAACATTCAGTACTTC	CASSEGRVLAKNIQYF	.	TRBV2	TRBJ2-4	.
TGTGCCAGCAGCTTAGCTTGGAACACCATATATTTT	CASSLAWNTIYF	.	TRBV7-2	TRBJ1-3	many
TGTGCCAGCAGCCCCCTATCTGGGACAGGGGGTAATCAGCCCCAGCATTTT	CASSPLSGTGGNQPQHF	TRBD1	TRBV27	TRBJ1-5	.
TGTGCCAGCAGTTCCCCCGGCCTAGCGCGAATCTACGAGCAGTACTTC	CASSSPGLARIYEQYF	.	TRBV28	TRBJ2-7	.
TGCAGTGCTAGAGCGGTCAGGGATGCAACTAATGAAAAACTGTTTTTT	CSARAVRDATNEKLFF	.	TRBV20-1	TRBJ1-4	few
TGCGCCAGCAGTATAGCGGGGAGTAGCACAGATACGCAGTATTTT	CASSIAGSSTDTQYF	TRBD2	TRBV5-1	TRBJ2-3	many
TGTGCCAGCAGCCCTGGGACAGACATATACGAGCAGTACTTC	CASSPGTDIYEQYF	TRBD1	TRBV27	TRBJ2-7	few
TGTGCCAGCAGACAGGGGGACTATGGCTACACCTTC	CASRQGDYGYTF	TRBD1	TRBV2	TRBJ1-2	many
TGTGCCAGCAGCCAAGCTGCGGGAGGGTTCCTCTACAATGAGCAGTTCTTC	CASSQAAGGFLYNEQFF	TRBD2	TRBV14	TRBJ2-1	many
TGTGCCACCAGTGCGGGAGCAGATACGCAGTATTTT	CATSAGADTQYF	.	TRBV24-1	TRBJ2-3	few
TGCAGTGCTAGAGATCGGGCCAATCCAAAAAACATTCAGTACTTC	CSARDRANPKNIQYF	.	TRBV20-1	TRBJ2-4	.
TGTGCCAGCAGCTTAGCGAGGATCACCACAGGGCAGGGCGAGACCCAGTACTTC	CASSLARITTGQGETQYF	.	TRBV7-7	TRBJ2-5	few
TGTGCCAGCAGTCCCGAGTCGAGATGGGATGAGCAGTTCTTC	CASSPESRWDEQFF	.	TRBV12-3/TRBV12-4	TRBJ2-1	many
TGCAGTGCTAGAGACCGAGCGGGTTACCCCTACGAGCAGTACTTC	CSARDRAGYPYEQYF	.	TRBV20-1	TRBJ2-7	.
TGCGCCAGCAGCCATGAACAGGGCACAGATACGCAGTATTTT	CASSHEQGTDTQYF	.	TRBV4-3	TRBJ2-3	many
TGTGCCAGTAGTATAGGACACAATCAGCCCCAGCATTTT	CASSIGHNQPQHF	.	TRBV19	TRBJ1-5	.
TGTGCCAGCAGCAAAACGCGGGGATTTTCCTACGAGCAGTACTTC	CASSKTRGFSYEQYF	.	TRBV7-9	TRBJ2-7	.
TGTGCCAGCAGCGAGTCGACAGATACGCAGTATTTT	CASSESTDTQYF	.	TRBV5-4	TRBJ2-3	.
TGTGCCAGCAGCCAAGACCCCGTGGGCAGGTTATCCTACGAGCAGTACTTC	CASSQDPVGRLSYEQYF	.	TRBV3-1	TRBJ2-7	.
TGTGCCAGCATATCATTCGGCGATGAGCAGTTCTTC	CASISFGDEQFF	.	TRBV28	TRBJ2-1	.
TGTGCCAGCAGCACCGGGACAGGGTACGGTGAGCAGTTCTTC	CASSTGTGYGEQFF	TRBD1	TRBV9	TRBJ2-1	few
TGCAGTGCTGGACAGGGGGCCATCAATGAGCAGTTCTTC	CSAGQGAINEQFF	TRBD1	TRBV20-1	TRBJ2-1	few
TGTGCCAGCAGCGTAGAGCCTGGTTTCACAGATACGCAGTATTTT	CASSVEPGFTDTQYF	.	TRBV9	TRBJ2-3	many
TGTGCCAGCAGCCGGAGCACCGGGGAGCTGTTTTTT	CASSRSTGELFF	.	TRBV7-9	TRBJ2-2	few
TGTGCCAGCAGCCTAGCCCCCGGGACCAGAAACACCGGGGAGCTGTTTTTT	CASSLAPGTRNTGELFF	.	TRBV12-3/TRBV12-4	TRBJ2-2	few
TGCGCCAGCAGCCAGGGCCCAGGGGGGCATGAGCAGTTCTTC	CASSQGPGGHEQFF	.	TRBV4-1	TRBJ2-1	.
TGTGCCATCTCAATGGGGAACGAGCAGTACTTC	CAISMGNEQYF	.	TRBV2	TRBJ2-7	.
TGCAGTGCCTCATTGGGGTCTCGGGCCACTGAAGCTTTCTTT	CSASLGSRATEAFF	.	TRBV20-1	TRBJ1-1	few
TGTGCCAGCAGTGGAGGGCGGCGAGATACGCAGTATTTT	CASSGGRRDTQYF	.	TRBV6-6	TRBJ2-3	.
TGCAGTGCTCCCTGGACAGAACGCACAGATACGCAGTATTTT	CSAPWTERTDTQYF	.	TRBV20-1	TRBJ2-3	many
TGTGCCAGCAGCCTATCGACAGGGGGCCTAAACGAGCAGTACTTC	CASSLSTGGLNEQYF	TRBD1	TRBV7-9	TRBJ2-7	many
TGTGCCAGCAGCCCAAGGGTACGGGAGCGTCCTGGCCACGAGCAGTACTTC	CASSPRVRERPGHEQYF	.	TRBV3-1	TRBJ2-7	many
TGTGCCAGTAGTATAGATACAGGCTCCGGCACAGATACGCAGTATTTT	CASSIDTGSGTDTQYF	.	TRBV19	TRBJ2-3	many
TGTGCCAGCAGCCAAGAAGGGACTACTCTCAATGAGCAGTTCTTC	CASSQEGTTLNEQFF	TRBD2	TRBV4-2	TRBJ2-1	.
TGTGCCATCAGCACCGGGACAGGGGTGTCCGATGAGCAGTTCTTC	CAISTGTGVSDEQFF	TRBD1	TRBV6-6	TRBJ2-1	many
TGTGCCAGCAGTACTGACAGGGTCCCAGATGAAGCTTTCTTT	CASSTDRVPDEAFF	TRBD1	TRBV7-2	TRBJ1-1	many
TGTGCCAGCAGCTTAGTCCAGGGCACAGATACGCAGTATTTT	CASSLVQGTDTQYF	.	TRBV7-8	TRBJ2-3	once
TGCAGCGTTGTGCCTTTGGGACAGTTAACGGAGACCCAGTACTTC	CSVVPLGQLTETQYF	TRBD1	TRBV29-1	TRBJ2-5	.
TGTGCCAGCAGCGGCGGCCGGGCGACTAATGAAAAACTGTTTTTT	CASSGGRATNEKLFF	.	TRBV7-9	TRBJ1-4	many
TGCAGCGTCATAGCGGGAGGGTTCTACAATGAGCAGTTCTTC	CSVIAGGFYNEQFF	TRBD2	TRBV29-1	TRBJ2-1	.
TGTGCCACCAGCGGAGACAGTTTGGATGAGCAGTTCTTC	CATSGDSLDEQFF	.	TRBV15	TRBJ2-1	.
TGCGCCAGCAGCTTGGATCAGCGCGGCACCGGGGAGCTGTTTTTT	CASSLDQRGTGELFF	.	TRBV5-1	TRBJ2-2	many
TGCGCCAGCAGCCCGGGACAGGCAGACACTGAAGCTTTCTTT	CASSPGQADTEAFF	TRBD1	TRBV4-3	TRBJ1-1	once
TGTGCCAGCAGTCGTACAGCGGATTATAGCAATCAGCCCCAGCATTTT	CASSRTADYSNQPQHF	.	TRBV6-5	TRBJ1-5	few
TGTGCCAGCAGCTTAGTAGGCGCTGAAGCTTTCTTT	CASSLVGAEAFF	.	TRBV7-9	TRBJ1-1	many
TGTGCGAGCAAGGGATACTACGAGCAGTACTTC	CASKGYYEQYF	.	TRBV2	TRBJ2-7	few
TGTGCCAGCAGTTTAGCGGGAGGGCCTTGGTACGAGCAGTACTTC	CASSLAGGPWYEQYF	TRBD2	TRBV27	TRBJ2-7	.
TGTGCCAGCTCACCCTCTGAGACTAGCCCAAGCTCCTACAATGAGCAGTTCTTC	CASSPSETSPSSYNEQFF	TRBD2	TRBV18	TRBJ2-1	many
TGTGCCAGCAGCCCGTCCCGTGGACAGGGACGCTACGAGCAGTACTTC	CASSPSRGQGRYEQYF	TRBD1	TRBV12-3/TRBV12-4	TRBJ2-7	many
TGTGCCAGCAGGACAGGGAGAACGTACCAAGAGACCCAGTACTTC	CASRTGRTYQETQYF	TRBD1	TRBV12-3/TRBV12-4	TRBJ2-5	.
TGTGCCAGCAGTCCCGCAGGGGGAATCCACGAGCAGTACTTC	CASSPAGGIHEQYF	TRBD1	TRBV27	TRBJ2-7	few